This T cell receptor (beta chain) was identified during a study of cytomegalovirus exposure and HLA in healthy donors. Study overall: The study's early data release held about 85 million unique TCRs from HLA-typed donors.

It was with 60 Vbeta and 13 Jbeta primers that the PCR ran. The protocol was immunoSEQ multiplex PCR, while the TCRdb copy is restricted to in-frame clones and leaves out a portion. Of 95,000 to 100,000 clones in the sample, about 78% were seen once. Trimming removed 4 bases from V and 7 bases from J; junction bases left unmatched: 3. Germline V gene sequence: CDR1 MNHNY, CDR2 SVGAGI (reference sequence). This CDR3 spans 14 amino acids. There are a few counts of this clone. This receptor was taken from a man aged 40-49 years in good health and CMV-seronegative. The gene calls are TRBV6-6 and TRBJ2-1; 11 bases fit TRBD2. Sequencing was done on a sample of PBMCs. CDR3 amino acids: CASSLLAGDNEQFF. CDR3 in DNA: TGTGCCAGCAGTTTACTAGCGGGAGATAATGAGCAGTTCTTC.